Below, 23 T cell receptor beta chains from the same sample are listed, as sequenced in a study of Tregs in tolerant kidney transplant recipients (dated by TCRdb to 2018 to 2020). Receptors were amplified or captured by the immunoSEQ multiplex PCR assay. TCRdb mirrors the immuneACCESS table, restricted to in-frame sequences. Some clones are absent from its copies; in checked studies, under half trace to an unresolved V gene, and the reason for the others is unknown. This sample is represented by about 8,300 clones; about 35% of them were singletons. Approximately 6% of the sample comes from the top ten. The antigens for these receptors are not known. The meaning of the sample's time point label: blood sample drawn before combined kidney and bone marrow transplant. For bulk CFSE mixed lymphocyte reactions, CFSE-labeled recipient PBMCs were cocultured for 6 days with irradiated donor PBMCs and were then stained for CD3/CD4/CD8 and FACS-sorted.

The sequences come from CD8+ T cells from blood cultured with allogeneic cells, collected before the transplant. Every receptor here comes from a human patient who received a combined kidney and bone marrow transplant.

This clone was seen a few times. A much more abundant neighbour one base away suggests this may be a read error. The genes are TRBV4-2 and TRBJ2-7; D uncertain. Germline-derived CDR1 and CDR2 are LGHNA and YNFKEQ. Trimming pared 6 bases from V and 2 bases from J, leaving 14 bases between. The CDR3 contains 14 residues. The CDR3 DNA reads TGTGCCAGCAGTTGGCTCCACCAAACCTACGAGCAGTACTTC. As protein: CASSWLHQTYEQYF.

This clone has a handful of counts. The chain combines TRBV6-1 with TRBJ2-7; the match to TRBD2 covers 9 bases. The CDR3 length is 13 residues. The germline gives CDR1 MNHNS, CDR2 SASEGT. The DNA for the CDR3 is TGTATCACCGTTTTAGCGGGAGTATACGAGCAGTACTTC. Translated, it gives CITVLAGVYEQYF.

This clone has a handful of counts. This chain joins TRBV27 and TRBJ2-7, with D perhaps TRBD1 (6 bases). V shed 7 bases and J shed 3 bases, with 10 bases lying between them. Germline CDR1 reads MNHEY; CDR2 reads SMNVEV (reference sequence). The CDR3 runs 12 residues. The CDR3 DNA sequence: TGTGCCAGCACCACAGGGAGCTACGAGCAGTACTTC. Translation gives CASTTGSYEQYF.

This clone is categorized as medium-sized. The rearrangement joins TRBV6-4 to TRBJ1-2, with TRBD1 matching over 9 bases. CDR1 is MRHNA and CDR2 is SNTAGT in the germline V gene. Trimming at V came to 2 bases and at J to 10 bases, leaving 8 bases not matched to a gene. CDR3 length equals 14 residues. The CDR3: CASSDPGQGGSYTF. CDR3 bases: TGTGCCAGCAGTGACCCGGGACAGGGTGGATCCTACACCTTC.

This rearrangement joins TRBV5-4 to TRBJ2-7; D perhaps matches TRBD1 (7 bases). Trimming pared 2 bases from V and 4 bases from J, leaving 10 bases between. The CDR3 is 13 amino acids. Germline-derived CDR1 and CDR2 are SGHNT and YYREEE (reference sequence). The CDR3 loop is CASSFAGQYEQYF. The CDR3 coding sequence is TGTGCCAGCAGCTTCGCGGGACAGTACGAGCAGTACTTC.

The V call is TRBV19, the J call TRBJ1-1; TRBD1 agrees at 9 bases. This CDR3 has 15 amino acids. Germline V gene sequence: CDR1 LNHDA, CDR2 SQIVND (reference sequence). V lost 5 bases to trimming and J lost 5 bases; unmatched junction nucleotides: 9. This CDR3 reads CASSATGGSYTEAFF. DNA of the CDR3: TGTGCCAGTAGTGCAACAGGGGGCTCTTATACTGAAGCTTTCTTT. Full variable domain (outside the CDR3, taken from reference TRBV19 and TRBJ1-1): DGGITQSPKYLFRKEGQNVTLSCEQNLNHDAMYWYRQDPGQGLRLIYYSQIVNDFQKGDIAEGYSVSREKKESFPLTVTSAQKNPTAFYLCASSATGGSYTEAFFGQGTRLTVV.

CDR3 residues: CASSRGTASGNTIYF. CDR3 sequence (DNA): TGTGCCAGCAGCCGCGGGACAGCCTCTGGAAACACCATATATTTT. The genes are TRBV11-2 and TRBJ1-3; 7 positions agree with TRBD1. CDR1 and CDR2 (germline): SGHAT, FQNNGV. The CDR3 totals 15 residues. The junction had 4 bases not matched to a gene; V was cut back by 5 bases and J by 0 bases.

V and J are TRBV5-4 and TRBJ1-2; TRBD1 agrees at 10 bases. The germline CDR1 and CDR2 sequences are SGHNT and YYREEE (reference sequence). V trimming: 3 bases; J trimming: 8 bases; junction bases outside the gene matches: 7. This CDR3 comprises 14 residues. DNA for the CDR3: TGTGCCAGCAGCTCGACAGGGGGCGGAAAAGGCTACACCTTC. Amino acids: CASSSTGGGKGYTF.

V and J are TRBV11-3 and TRBJ2-7; possibly TRBD2 for D (7 bases). The V end was cut by 1 base, the J end by 3 bases, with 16 bases between. Germline assignment: CDR1 SGHNT and CDR2 YENEEA. The CDR3 spans 16 residues. The CDR3: CASSLARGGFHYEQYF. The CDR3 nucleotides are TGTGCCAGCAGCTTAGCAAGGGGGGGATTTCACTACGAGCAGTACTTC. The whole variable domain, filled in from reference TRBV11-3 and TRBJ2-7, reads EAGVVQSPRYKIIEKKQPVAFWCNPISGHNTLYWYLQNLGQGPELLIRYENEEAVDDSQLPKDRFSAERLKGVDSTLKIQPAELGDSAVYLCASSLARGGFHYEQYFGPGTRLTVT.

The chain couples TRBV9 to TRBJ2-7, with D maybe TRBD1 (5 bases). This CDR3 is built from 14 residues. CDR1 and CDR2 from the germline V gene are SGDLS and YYNGEE. Trimming cost V 3 bases and J 1 base, with 11 bases left between them. CDR3 protein: CASSEWGQSYEQYF. CDR3 DNA: TGTGCCAGCAGCGAATGGGGCCAATCCTACGAGCAGTACTTC.

The chain carries TRBV7-9 and TRBJ2-2; D is perhaps TRBD1 (5 bases). Per the germline V gene, CDR1 is SEHNR and CDR2 is FQNEAQ (reference sequence). V was cut by 7 bases and J by 0 bases, with 6 bases left in between. The length of the CDR3 is 13 residues. The CDR3 loop is CASKGPNTGELFF. DNA for the CDR3: TGTGCCAGCAAGGGGCCGAACACCGGGGAGCTGTTTTTT. Full variable domain (missing parts from reference TRBV7-9 and TRBJ2-2): DTGVSQNPRHKITKRGQNVTFRCDPISEHNRLYWYRQTLGQGPEFLTYFQNEAQLEKSRLLSDRFSAERPKGSFSTLEIQRTEQGDSAMYLCASKGPNTGELFFGEGSRLTVL.

Sample share makes this clone medium-sized. The gene calls are TRBV7-9 and TRBJ2-7, with 11 positions matching TRBD2. This CDR3 region has 15 residues. The V gene's germline CDR1 is SEHNR and CDR2 FQNEAQ (reference sequence). The V and J ends lost 4 bases and 2 bases, in that order; junction bases with no gene match: 4. CDR3: CASSSGLADPYEQYF. The CDR3 nucleotides read TGTGCCAGCAGCTCGGGACTAGCGGACCCCTACGAGCAGTACTTC.

The rearrangement uses TRBV6-1 and TRBJ1-1; D not certain. Trimming removed 4 bases from V and 6 bases from J, with 12 bases in between. Germline V gives CDR1 MNHNS, CDR2 SASEGT. The CDR3 runs 13 residues. CDR3 protein: CASSAPMSAEAFF. Here the CDR3 DNA reads TGTGCCAGCAGTGCCCCGATGAGCGCTGAAGCTTTCTTT.

J is TRBJ2-7 and V is TRBV4-1; 8 nucleotides match TRBD2. CDR3 length equals 16 residues. The V gene end was trimmed by 1 base and the J gene end by 1 base; junction bases not matched to a gene: 6. From germline, CDR1 is MGHRA and CDR2 YSYEKL. CDR3: CASSQGFAGGSYEQYF. As DNA, the CDR3 is TGCGCCAGCAGCCAAGGTTTCGCGGGGGGTTCCTACGAGCAGTACTTC.

This clone was detected a few times. The chain has TRBV7-2 and TRBJ1-1; D is possibly TRBD1 (6 bases). V was cut by 5 bases and J by 6 bases, with 10 bases left in between. The germline gives CDR1 SGHTA, CDR2 FQGNSA. CDR3 length: 12 residues. CDR3 nucleotide sequence: TGTGCCAGCAGCCAAGGGGGTCCTGAAGCTTTCTTT. Encoded protein: CASSQGGPEAFF. The full variable domain, in which reference TRBV7-2 and TRBJ1-1 provide the parts outside the CDR3, is GAGVSQSPSNKVTEKGKDVELRCDPISGHTALYWYRQSLGQGLEFLIYFQGNSAPDKSGLPSDRFSAERTGGSVSTLTIQRTQQEDSAVYLCASSQGGPEAFFGQGTRLTVV.

J is TRBJ1-2 and V is TRBV5-4; 7 nucleotides align to TRBD1. V shed 2 bases and J 4 bases; nucleotides not matched to a gene: 8. This CDR3 comprises 15 residues. CDR1 is SGHNT and CDR2 is YYREEE in the germline V gene (reference sequence). CDR3: CASSLDPTGVYGYTF. CDR3 coding DNA: TGTGCCAGCAGCTTAGACCCCACAGGGGTCTATGGCTACACCTTC. Drawing the rest from reference TRBV5-4 and TRBJ1-2, the complete variable domain is ETGVTQSPTHLIKTRGQQVTLRCSSQSGHNTVSWYQQALGQGPQFIFQYYREEENGRGNFPPRFSGLQFPNYSSELNVNALELDDSALYLCASSLDPTGVYGYTFGSGTRLTVV.

This clone was picked up a small number of times. The genes are TRBV7-6 and TRBJ2-2, with 9 bases lining up with TRBD1. The length of the CDR3 is 16 residues. The V gene's germline CDR1 is SGHVS and CDR2 FNYEAQ. Losses at the gene ends were 5 bases for V and 2 bases for J; bases not matched to a gene: 6. The CDR3 region has the DNA TGTGCCAGCAGCCATGAGGACAGGGGAAACACCGGGGAGCTGTTTTTT. Translation: CASSHEDRGNTGELFF.

The J gene is TRBJ2-7, the V gene TRBV4-1, with D possibly TRBD2 on 5 matching bases. V was cut by 0 bases and J by 2 bases, with 14 bases left in between. This CDR3 contains 16 residues. Germline-derived CDR1 and CDR2 are MGHRA and YSYEKL. The CDR3 coding sequence is TGCGCCAGCAGCCAAGATGTCCGGGAAAGCACCTACGAGCAGTACTTC. Protein: CASSQDVRESTYEQYF.

This rearrangement joins TRBV27 to TRBJ1-1; weak D call: TRBD1 (6 bases). V gave up 6 bases and J gave up 2 bases, with 13 bases separating them. The CDR3 sequence is 14 residues long. Per the germline V gene, CDR1 is MNHEY and CDR2 is SMNVEV (reference sequence). This chain's CDR3 is CASRTGTPNTEAFF. Here the CDR3 DNA reads TGTGCCAGCAGAACCGGGACACCTAACACTGAAGCTTTCTTT.

Relative to its sample, this clone is medium-sized. The chain links TRBV4-1 to TRBJ2-3; D is ambiguous. The CDR3 consists of 15 residues. The V end was cut by 1 base, the J end by 5 bases, with 13 bases between. The germline gives CDR1 MGHRA, CDR2 YSYEKL. In nucleotides, the CDR3 is TGCGCCAGCAGCCAAGGTGACATATCCGGAGATACGCAGTATTTT. It translates to CASSQGDISGDTQYF.

This clone was seen only a few times. The chain links TRBV11-2 to TRBJ2-7; D is perhaps TRBD1 (5 bases). Deletions cut 1 base from V and 2 bases from J, with 9 bases between. The CDR3 covers 14 residues. Germline V gene lookup returns CDR1 SGHAT and CDR2 FQNNGV. The CDR3 is CASSLVGAPYEQYF. CDR3 nucleotide sequence: TGTGCCAGCAGCTTAGTAGGGGCACCCTACGAGCAGTACTTC.

This rearrangement joins TRBV6-1 to TRBJ2-7; no clear D gene. Germline V gene lookup returns CDR1 MNHNS and CDR2 SASEGT. The CDR3 is 14 residues long. CDR3: CAIYKQKTAYEQYF. CDR3 sequence (DNA): TGTGCTATTTACAAACAGAAGACGGCATACGAGCAGTACTTC.

The chain is built from TRBV2 and TRBJ2-1, with 7 bases matching TRBD2. After removal of 5 bases from V and 3 bases from J, the junction contained 4 bases not matched to a gene. Germline V gene sequence: CDR1 SNHLY, CDR2 FYNNEI. This CDR3 is 14 amino acids long. The CDR3 sequence is CASSRLADYNEQFF. The CDR3 nucleotides are TGTGCCAGCAGTCGACTAGCCGACTACAATGAGCAGTTCTTC.